This passage covers 18 T cell receptor beta chains from one sample sequenced in a study of shared clonotypes between healthy human individuals. Using immunoSEQ multiplex PCR, the repertoire was profiled, and TCRdb retains in-frame clones only, with some absent. The sample shows 550,000 to 850,000 clones, under 80% of them seen only once. The sequenced material came from memory CD4+ T cells sorted from blood. Indicated subset: CD45RA-negative fraction. All receptors derive from a woman under 40 in good health.

J is TRBJ2-2 and V is TRBV5-1; TRBD1 matches at 9 bases. This CDR3 is built from 17 residues. J was trimmed by 5 bases and V by 4 bases; bases with no gene match: 12. CDR1 and CDR2 (germline): SGHRS, YFSETQ. CDR3 sequence (DNA): TGCGCCAGCAGCCCGGATGGACAGGGGAGTAATACCGGGGAGCTGTTTTTT. It codes for CASSPDGQGSNTGELFF.

This sequence joins TRBV29-1 and TRBJ2-5; D might be TRBD2 (7 bases). The germline V and J ends were trimmed by 7 bases and 4 bases, with 13 bases remaining between them. CDR3 size: 12 residues. CDR1 is SQVTM and CDR2 is ANQGSEA in the germline V gene. The CDR3: CSGRGGAETQYF. In DNA, the CDR3 is TGCAGCGGACGAGGGGGGGCAGAGACCCAGTACTTC.

The chain employs TRBV29-1 and TRBJ1-3, with TRBD1 matching 7 bases. The V gene end was trimmed by 6 bases and the J gene end by 3 bases; junction bases not matched to a gene: 2. The V gene's germline CDR1 is SQVTM and CDR2 ANQGSEA. The CDR3 consists of 12 residues. CDR3 protein: CSVRQGGNTIYF. The DNA of the CDR3 is TGCAGCGTACGACAGGGTGGAAACACCATATATTTT.

The rearrangement uses TRBV27 and TRBJ2-3; 15 positions match TRBD2. V lost 5 bases and J lost 6; bases outside the gene matches: 3. The CDR3 sequence is 15 residues long. In germline, CDR1 is MNHEY, CDR2 SMNVEV (reference sequence). CDR3 DNA sequence: TGTGCCAGCAGTCACGGGACTAGCGGGAGGGATACGCAGTATTTT. Its translation is CASSHGTSGRDTQYF.

The J gene is TRBJ2-3, the V gene TRBV2; unclear D gene. CDR3 size: 12 residues. The germline gives CDR1 SNHLY, CDR2 FYNNEI. V was pared by 0 bases and J by 7 bases, with 5 bases between. The CDR3 here is CASSEAGYTQYF. CDR3 in DNA: TGTGCCAGCAGTGAAGCGGGGTATACGCAGTATTTT.

A word on this clone: The same CDR3 arises from other DNA sequences in this sample as well. This chain connects TRBV6-4 to TRBJ1-2; D might be TRBD1 (5 bases). V gave up 6 bases and J gave up 2 bases, with 13 bases separating them. Germline-derived CDR1 and CDR2 are MRHNA and SNTAGT. This CDR3 is 14 amino acids long. The CDR3 region is CASSAGRANYGYTF. The CDR3 DNA follows: TGTGCCAGCAGCGCGGGACGTGCGAACTATGGCTACACCTTC.

The V gene is TRBV18, the J gene TRBJ2-5; weak D call: TRBD2 (5 bases). V shed 3 bases and J shed 3 bases, with 5 bases lying between them. The V gene's germline CDR1 is KGHSH and CDR2 LQKENI. The CDR3 loop spans 12 amino acids. The CDR3 protein is CASSPEEETQYF. DNA of the CDR3: TGTGCCAGCTCACCGGAGGAAGAGACCCAGTACTTC. The whole variable domain, filled in from reference TRBV18 and TRBJ2-5, reads NAGVMQNPRHLVRRRGQEARLRCSPMKGHSHVYWYRQLPEEGLKFMVYLQKENIIDESGMPKERFSAEFPKEGPSILRIQQVVRGDSAAYFCASSPEEETQYFGPGTRLLVL.

This rearrangement joins TRBV6-5 to TRBJ2-5; no definite D call. This CDR3 is 14 amino acids long. Trimming removed 4 bases from V and 7 bases from J, with 16 bases in between. Per the germline V gene, CDR1 is MNHEY and CDR2 is SVGAGI. CDR3: CASSSEELRGTQYF. In DNA, the CDR3 is TGTGCCAGCAGTTCCGAAGAGTTAAGAGGGACCCAGTACTTC.

The genes are TRBV7-8 and TRBJ2-2; the match to TRBD2 covers 7 bases. This CDR3 comprises 16 residues. CDR1 is SGHVS and CDR2 is FQNEAQ in the germline V gene. V shed 5 bases and J 2 bases; nucleotides not matched to a gene: 8. CDR3 amino acids: CASSPWTRLNTGELFF. The CDR3 DNA sequence: TGTGCCAGCAGCCCATGGACTAGATTAAACACCGGGGAGCTGTTTTTT. The complete variable domain, with remaining parts taken from reference TRBV7-8 and TRBJ2-2, reads GAGVSQSPRYKVAKRGQDVALRCDPISGHVSLFWYQQALGQGPEFLTYFQNEAQLDKSGLPSDRFFAERPEGSVSTLKIQRTQQEDSAVYLCASSPWTRLNTGELFFGEGSRLTVL.

V usage is TRBV10-2 and J usage is TRBJ2-5; possibly TRBD1 or TRBD2 for D (5 bases each). Trimming stripped 0 bases from V and 7 bases from J, with 15 bases between. Germline values: CDR1 WSHSY, CDR2 SAAADI. This CDR3 is built from 15 residues. This chain's CDR3 is CASSESAAHGGTQYF. CDR3 DNA: TGCGCCAGCAGTGAGTCAGCGGCCCATGGGGGGACCCAGTACTTC.

The chain is built from TRBV7-9 and TRBJ2-5; 12 bases agree with TRBD2. The CDR3 runs 15 residues. The V gene end was trimmed by 5 bases and the J gene end by 5 bases; junction bases not matched to a gene: 6. Germline V gene data show CDR1 as SEHNR and CDR2 as FQNEAQ (reference sequence). The CDR3 bases are TGTGCCAGCAGCGTGACTAGCGGGAGTGAGGAGACCCAGTACTTC. This gives the protein CASSVTSGSEETQYF. Full variable domain (rest looked up from reference TRBV7-9 and TRBJ2-5): DTGVSQNPRHKITKRGQNVTFRCDPISEHNRLYWYRQTLGQGPEFLTYFQNEAQLEKSRLLSDRFSAERPKGSFSTLEIQRTEQGDSAMYLCASSVTSGSEETQYFGPGTRLLVL.

This clone was seen a few times. V usage is TRBV4-1 and J usage is TRBJ2-6, with D maybe TRBD2 (5 bases). The germline CDR1 and CDR2 sequences are MGHRA and YSYEKL. This CDR3 has 17 amino acids. V lost 3 bases to trimming and J lost 0 bases, with 12 bases between them. CDR3: CASSHPGFRSGANVLTF. As DNA, the CDR3 is TGCGCCAGCAGCCATCCGGGATTCCGCTCTGGGGCCAACGTCCTGACTTTC.

This chain uses TRBV7-9 with TRBJ2-1; no clear D gene. Germline V lookup: CDR1 SEHNR, CDR2 FQNEAQ (reference sequence). Between the trimmed V and J ends, which lost 1 base and 9 bases, there was a span of 13 bases. This CDR3 has 14 amino acids. CDR3 nucleotide sequence: TGTGCCAGCAGCTTAGGCGGTTGGTCGGTTGAGCAGTTCTTC. It is translated as CASSLGGWSVEQFF.

This clone was counted a few times. J is TRBJ2-1 and V is TRBV2; 9 nucleotides match TRBD2. CDR3 length: 15 amino acids. Germline V gene data show CDR1 as SNHLY and CDR2 as FYNNEI. After removal of 6 bases from V and 2 bases from J, the junction contained 5 bases not matched to a gene. CDR3 in DNA: TGTGCCAGCAGACGATCTAGCGGGACCTACAATGAGCAGTTCTTC. This sequence encodes CASRRSSGTYNEQFF.

V is TRBV5-1 and J is TRBJ2-6; 8 positions agree with TRBD1. CDR1 is SGHRS and CDR2 is YFSETQ in the germline V gene. The CDR3 is made up of 19 amino acids. The V gene end was trimmed by 4 bases and the J gene end by 0 bases; junction bases not matched to a gene: 12. Here the CDR3 reads CASSINPGQASSGANVLTF. The CDR3 DNA reads TGCGCCAGCAGCATCAATCCGGGACAGGCTAGCTCTGGGGCCAACGTCCTGACTTTC.

For this clone: Other DNA sequences of this sample code for an identical CDR3. This chain joins TRBV9 and TRBJ2-2; maybe TRBD2 (6 bases). Looked up from germline, CDR1 is SGDLS and CDR2 is YYNGEE. This CDR3 has 15 residues. V was shortened by 0 bases and J by 2 bases, with 8 bases between the two germline ends. CDR3 nucleotide sequence: TGTGCCAGCAGCGTAGCGGGAGTAAACACCGGGGAGCTGTTTTTT. Its translation: CASSVAGVNTGELFF.

The rearrangement links TRBV19 to TRBJ1-2, with a possible D match to TRBD1 (5 bases). The CDR3 covers 15 residues. V lost 7 bases to trimming and J lost 2 bases, with 17 bases between them. Per the germline V gene, CDR1 is LNHDA and CDR2 is SQIVND (reference sequence). The DNA for the CDR3 is TGTGCCAGTACCACGGGGCGAATCACGAACTATGGCTACACCTTC. It translates to CASTTGRITNYGYTF. Supplemented by reference TRBV19 and TRBJ1-2, the full variable domain reads DGGITQSPKYLFRKEGQNVTLSCEQNLNHDAMYWYRQDPGQGLRLIYYSQIVNDFQKGDIAEGYSVSREKKESFPLTVTSAQKNPTAFYLCASTTGRITNYGYTFGSGTRLTVV.

V usage is TRBV5-1 and J usage is TRBJ1-4; D gene uncertain. CDR1 and CDR2 (germline): SGHRS, YFSETQ. Trimming shortened V by 4 bases and J by 5 bases, and 12 bases separated the two germline ends. This CDR3 has 14 amino acids. The CDR3 sequence is CASSPLVGNEKLFF. The CDR3 nucleotides are TGCGCCAGCAGCCCCCTTGTCGGGAATGAAAAACTGTTTTTT.